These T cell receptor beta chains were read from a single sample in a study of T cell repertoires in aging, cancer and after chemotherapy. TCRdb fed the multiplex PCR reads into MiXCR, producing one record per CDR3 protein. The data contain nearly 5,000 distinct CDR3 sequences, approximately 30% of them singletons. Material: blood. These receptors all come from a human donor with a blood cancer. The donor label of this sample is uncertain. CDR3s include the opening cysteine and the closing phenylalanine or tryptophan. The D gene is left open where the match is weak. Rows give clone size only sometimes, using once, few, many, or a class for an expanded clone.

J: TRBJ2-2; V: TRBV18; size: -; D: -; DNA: TGTGCCAGCTCACCAATTAAGGTTGGGAACACCGGGGAGCTGTTTTTT; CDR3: CASSPIKVGNTGELFF
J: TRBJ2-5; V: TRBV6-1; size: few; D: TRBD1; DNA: TGTGCCAGCAGTGAATTCACCGGGACAGGGGGAGAGACCCAGTACTTC; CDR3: CASSEFTGTGGETQYF
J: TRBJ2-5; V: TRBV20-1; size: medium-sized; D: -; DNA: TGCAGTGCGACGGTGGAGACCCAGTACTTC; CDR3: CSATVETQYF
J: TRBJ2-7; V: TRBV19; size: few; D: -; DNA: TGTGCCAGAAAGGCAGGGCTTACCTACGAGCAGTACTTC; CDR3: CARKAGLTYEQYF
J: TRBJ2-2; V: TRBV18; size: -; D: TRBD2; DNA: TGTGCCAGCTCACCACGACTAGCGGGAGTAGGAACCGGGGAGCTGTTTTTT; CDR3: CASSPRLAGVGTGELFF
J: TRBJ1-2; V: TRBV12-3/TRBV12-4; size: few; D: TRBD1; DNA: TGTGCCAGCAGTTTTGACATATTCGACAGGGTGAAGGGGTATGGCTACACCTTC; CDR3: CASSFDIFDRVKGYGYTF
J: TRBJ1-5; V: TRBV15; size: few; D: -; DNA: TGTGCCACCAGCAGGGACCGCCGGGCAATCGCGAAGGTTCAGCCCCAGCATTTT; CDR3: CATSRDRRAIAKVQPQHF
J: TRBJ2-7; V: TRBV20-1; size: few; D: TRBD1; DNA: TGCAGTGCTAACACAGGGGCCCCTCTCGAGCAGTACTTC; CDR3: CSANTGAPLEQYF
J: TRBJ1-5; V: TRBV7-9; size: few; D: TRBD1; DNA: TGTGCCAGCAGCCGATACGGGACAGGGGTTTATAGCAATCAGCCCCAGCATTTT; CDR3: CASSRYGTGVYSNQPQHF
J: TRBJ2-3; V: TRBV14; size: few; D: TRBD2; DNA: TGTGCCAGCAGCCTCTTTAGCGGGAGGGTAGATACGCAGTATTTT; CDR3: CASSLFSGRVDTQYF
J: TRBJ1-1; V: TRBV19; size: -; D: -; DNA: TGTGCCAGTAGTATAGATACGGGCATGAACACTGAAGCTTTCTTT; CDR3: CASSIDTGMNTEAFF
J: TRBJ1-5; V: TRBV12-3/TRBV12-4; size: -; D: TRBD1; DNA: TGTGCCAGCTCGACAGGGTCCCAGCCCCAGCATTTT; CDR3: CASSTGSQPQHF
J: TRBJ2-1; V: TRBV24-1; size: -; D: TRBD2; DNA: TGTGCCACCAGTGATCCCGGGACTAGCGGGAGGGCCGTAAATGAGCAGTTCTTC; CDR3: CATSDPGTSGRAVNEQFF
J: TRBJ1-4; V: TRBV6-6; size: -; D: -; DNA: TGTGCCAGCAGGGCCGGAACAGGGAATGAAAAACTGTTTTTT; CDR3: CASRAGTGNEKLFF
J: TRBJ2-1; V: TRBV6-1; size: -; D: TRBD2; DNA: TGTGCCAGCAGGGTGCCTCTCTTCACTAGCGGGAGGGTATCCTACAATGAGCAGTTCTTC; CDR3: CASRVPLFTSGRVSYNEQFF
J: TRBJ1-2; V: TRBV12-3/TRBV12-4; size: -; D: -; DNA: TGTGCCAGCAGTTTAACCAGGGCTGGTGGCTACACCTTC; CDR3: CASSLTRAGGYTF
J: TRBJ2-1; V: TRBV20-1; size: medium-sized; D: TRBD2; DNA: TGCAGTGTTGATAAGCGGGAGGGCCTGATGGGTGAGCAGTTCTTC; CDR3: CSVDKREGLMGEQFF
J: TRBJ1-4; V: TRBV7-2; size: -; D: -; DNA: TGTGCCAGCAGCTTAGGACAGACGCCGCTTGAAAAACTGTTTTTT; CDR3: CASSLGQTPLEKLFF
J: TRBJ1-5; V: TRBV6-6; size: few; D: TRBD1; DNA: TGTGCCAGCAGTTACACCTTGGACAGGGGCTTGTGGCCCCAGCATTTT; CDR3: CASSYTLDRGLWPQHF
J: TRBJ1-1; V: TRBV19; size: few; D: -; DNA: TGTGCCAGTAGTATACACTCGAACACTGAAGCTTTCTTT; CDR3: CASSIHSNTEAFF
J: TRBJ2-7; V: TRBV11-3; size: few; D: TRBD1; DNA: TGTGCCAGCAGCTTAGGTTACCCGGGACAGATATACGAGCAGTACTTC; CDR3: CASSLGYPGQIYEQYF
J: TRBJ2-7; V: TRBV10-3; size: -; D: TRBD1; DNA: TGTGCCATCGGAAGCCGGGACAGGGGATCCTACGAGCAGTACTTC; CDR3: CAIGSRDRGSYEQYF
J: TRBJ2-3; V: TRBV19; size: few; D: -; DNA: TGTGCCAGTAGCCCCAGGGCTAGCCGCACAGATACGCAGTATTTT; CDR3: CASSPRASRTDTQYF